This T cell receptor (beta chain) is drawn from a study of blood T cell repertoires in COVID-19. The overall study: Whether acute or convalescent, the COVID-19 samples came from the United States, Italy and Spain. Sample material is recorded as cDNA or gDNA derived from T cells, B-cell-depleted T cells, or PBMCs.

CDR1 is GTSNPN, CDR2 SVGIG, per germline (reference sequence). The germline V and J ends were trimmed by 5 bases and 1 base, with 11 bases remaining between them. CDR3 length equals 13 residues. The age range of participants was 18 to 89 years, with residence in roughly 25 US areas. Participants had their cohort set by participant-reported clinical history. Sequencing was performed with immunoSEQ multiplex PCR; in TCRdb, only in-frame clones are kept and a portion is missing. The top ten hold around 5% of the sample, which has fewer than 300,000 clones, roughly 80% seen once. The source of this sequence is a man in his forties or fifties who had been exposed to COVID-19. V and J are TRBV30 and TRBJ1-1; D is unresolved. The specimen sequenced was PBMCs or T cells enriched from blood (not recorded which). In DNA form, the CDR3 reads TGTGCCTGGGCGGGAGCAGGGAACACTGAAGCTTTCTTT. Protein sequence: CAWAGAGNTEAFF. The full variable domain, rest sourced from reference TRBV30 and TRBJ1-1, is SQTIHQWPATLVQPVGSPLSLECTVEGTSNPNLYWYRQAAGRGLQLLFYSVGIGQISSEVPQNLSASRPQDRQFILSSKKLLLSDSGFYLCAWAGAGNTEAFFGQGTRLTVV.